This T cell receptor (beta chain) was obtained from a study of cytomegalovirus exposure and HLA in healthy donors (dated by TCRdb to about 2017). About the study as a whole: An earlier analysis of fewer than 750 of the donors reported 276 Gb of sequence data and 95 million to 140 million unique TCR beta sequences obtained from about 200 million T cells. An early release that covered 500 to 800 HLA-typed donors contained around 300 gigabases of sequencing data and about 84 million unique TCR sequences. Among the roughly 370 genotyped donors, around 81% belonged to the genetic ancestry cluster associated with self-reported Caucasian donors. The study aimed to test whether signatures of past pathogen exposure could be identified by cataloging public T cell receptors. Using immunosequencing, the study profiled T cell repertoires from fewer than 850 subjects and related those repertoires to cytomegalovirus serostatus. In addition to the first cohort of around 670 subjects, a separate validation cohort of approximately 110 different subjects was used. To predict cytomegalovirus infection status, the study brought together high-throughput TCR immunosequencing, statistical association of individual TCRs with disease status, and machine learning. To study patterns of TCR occurrence, a later analysis re-analyzed previously published TCR beta repertoires from 666 donors and added high-resolution HLA genotyping. The later analysis used no new phenotypic data to find candidate immune exposures, relying instead on TCR beta sequences and their occurrence across donors. In an earlier analysis of roughly 540 of the donors, high-throughput TCR beta sequencing was used to judge whether each TCR beta V gene segment behaved as functional or pseudogenic. Alongside the repertoire data, information on donor age, sex, ethnicity and CMV serostatus was compiled. In a later genetic analysis, genome-wide SNP genotypes for about 55% of the 666 donors were used, and that subset was treated as a discovery cohort. All discovery cohort repertoires had been generated on a single sequencing platform. Class I and class II HLA loci were covered by the typing at four-digit resolution. The number of donors typed differed by locus, with 629-630 for A, B, C, DRB1 and DQB1, 522 for DQA1, over 600 for DPA1, and 400 to 490 for DPB1. Four to six DR-DQ haplotypes were handled as single units for association and clustering because linkage in the cohort was strong. On average, about 200,000 unique TCR beta nucleotide sequences were sequenced per donor among several hundred genotyped donors of the cohort, with roughly 20% of those sequences being non-productive.

This clone has just a few counts. The target of this receptor is not known. Base qualities are not provided; no much larger clone lies one nucleotide away. Beyond this particular receptor, the publication reports: When HLA alleles, especially DR and DQ, strongly co-occurred, TCR associations were difficult to assign to individual alleles. In the study, some 160 TCR beta chains were listed as associated with cytomegalovirus. The earlier analysis of some 540 of the donors excluded about 16 rarely observed V segments, including chromosome 9 orphons, because counts were too low. At a false discovery rate of 0.05, a later analysis linked 15,000 to 20,000 TCR beta sequences to specific HLA alleles. Most CMV-associated TCR beta chains appeared to be HLA-restricted in a later analysis, and the HLA associations seemed to be driven largely by CMV exposure. HLA typing was unavailable for some donors at each locus, so association tests used only the typed subset. The sequencing pipeline was judged likely to have produced a cluster of highly shared sequence variants as a technical artifact. In a later genetic analysis, fewer N-insertions in productive TCRs were reported among donors in an Asian-associated ancestry cluster than the roughly 640-donor mean. A later analysis found that HLA-associated TCR beta chains were more clonally expanded and had lower generation probabilities than equally common non-associated chains. For the cohort, immune exposure information was limited to CMV serostatus. A few of the identified cytomegalovirus-associated TCR beta chains were confirmed in vitro to be specific for cytomegalovirus antigens. In a later analysis, the rate of TCR association differed among HLA loci, with DRB1 alleles having the most associated TCRs and HLA-C alleles having the fewest. In an earlier analysis of 587 of the donors, most TCR beta V segments appeared in productive rearrangements about 87% or about 30% of the time, broadly matching IMGT annotations. Correlated functional status among segregating V segments might reflect linkage disequilibrium, but an unknown experimental factor could not be ruled out. Several of the top co-occurrence clusters appeared to be linked to parvovirus B19, influenza, CMV and Epstein-Barr virus, according to a later analysis. According to the authors, the approach could potentially be generalized to other disease states and immunological phenotypes. Presence/absence analyses assumed roughly uniform sequencing depth across donors, an assumption that may not hold. Most TCR sequences were seen in very few donors, while some public TCRs were found in many individuals. Because the 87-base-pair reads could not distinguish some IMGT-functional V segments, including TRBV6-2 and TRBV6-3, those segments were excluded. In both the original and validation cohorts, the classifier was reported to diagnose cytomegalovirus status with high specificity and sensitivity. A further reported finding was that TCR beta sequences accurately predicted the HLA-A and HLA-B alleles for most subjects in the first cohort. This cohort had only TCR beta chains sequenced, and the lack of alpha or paired-chain data limited which features could be detected. A later genetic analysis associated a missense DCLRE1C variant with V-gene and J-gene trimming of TCR beta chains, and an independent cohort replicated the association.

The library relied on the immunoSEQ multiplex PCR assay. For the multiplex PCR, a mixture combining 60 forward primers for TCR Vbeta segments and 13 reverse primers for TCR Jbeta segments was used. The CDR3 region of rearranged TCR beta genes was amplified from genomic DNA with a multiplex PCR assay. Amplified TCR beta libraries were sequenced as 87-base-pair reads on the Illumina HiSeq System. The study's processing was this. In a later analysis, 80 million or so unique TCR beta chains were counted across the roughly 670 repertoires, and roughly 9.9 million of these chains were shared by at least two donors. Raw reads were error-corrected and collapsed into unique sequences with a nearest-neighbor algorithm that merged closely related sequences to remove PCR and sequencing errors. To assign V, D and J gene segments, CDR3 sequences were aligned to IMGT reference sequences. Each retained sequence needed at least a six-nucleotide match to both a V gene segment and a J gene segment. A rearrangement counted as productive if the CDR3 had no stop codons and remained in frame with V and J, and every other rearrangement counted as non-productive. CDR3 was defined by IMGT convention, running from the second conserved V-encoded cysteine to the conserved J-encoded phenylalanine. The earlier analysis of 500 to 650 of the donors excluded any sequence lacking an unambiguous match to a single V gene segment. An earlier analysis of about 590 of the donors classified V segments as functional when productive rearrangements were above 56.7% and as segregating when the standard deviation between donors was above 5%. A statistical classification framework was built for diagnosing cytomegalovirus status from the catalog of TCR beta chain sequences. In a later analysis, TCR nucleotide sequences were compared against IMGT/GENE-DB human TR gene sequences so that V and J genes could be assigned. In a later analysis, CDR3 sequences and most-parsimonious VDJ recombination scenarios were assigned using the TCRdist pipeline. In a later analysis, each TCR beta chain was defined by its CDR3 amino acid sequence together with its V-gene family, and reads without a unique V-gene family were excluded. A later analysis removed several hundred highly shared, low-generation-probability nucleotide sequences to deal with suspected cross-contamination and a sequencing artifact. A later analysis calculated a clonal expansion index for each public chain from normalized within-repertoire ranks of inferred template counts. In a later analysis, generation probabilities were computed with a VDJ recombination model fitted to out-of-frame rearrangements, and the resulting probabilities were checked against IGoR. In a later analysis, hypergeometric tests were used to score TCR-TCR, TCR-HLA and TCR-CMV co-occurrence, with a repertoire-size bias correction applied to TCR pairs. To estimate false discovery rates, a later analysis permuted the HLA or CMV assignments 20 times. In a later analysis, co-occurring TCRs were grouped with DBSCAN, and TCRdist sequence similarity was added when clustering was performed within HLA-allele-positive subsets. Repertoires with fewer than 30,000 or more than 120,000 public chains, plus five repertoires with anomalous nucleotide sharing, were excluded from co-occurrence clustering. The immuneACCESS repertoire file appears here via TCRdb, limited to in-frame rearrangements. These files lack a portion of the clones; in checked studies, under half of the deficit traces to unresolved V genes, and the cause of the others is not known. Clonal size and the V and J genes are those of that table, whereas D and trimming came from the DNA. This sample comprises 150,000 or so clones, under 85% of them detected only once. The leading ten clones occupy 2.8% of the sample.

The cohort comprised several hundred healthy bone marrow donors. At the time of sampling, all cohort members were nominally healthy, though unrecorded immune exposures were likely present. The donor was CMV seronegative and belonged to the group of 320 or so seronegative cohort members. A peripheral blood sample was provided by each donor, and peripheral blood mononuclear cells were used for TCR beta sequencing. Genomic DNA was extracted from the blood cell samples with the Qiagen DNeasy Blood Extraction Kit. From the cysteine up to the phenylalanine, the CDR3 has a length of 15 residues. The kept DNA is CDR3 alone, 45 bases in frame from the first base. In the germline V gene, CDR1 corresponds to SGHTA and CDR2 to FQGTGA.

Sequenced sample: PBMCs. The rearrangement joined TRBV7-3 to TRBJ2-5; the D segment could be TRBD1, given 5 matching bases. The J call may be wrong; the DNA end is better matched by TRBJ2-7. This receptor was taken from a young man in good health and CMV-seronegative. The CDR3 is CASSLSPDSSYEQYF. Read as DNA, the sequence is TGTGCCAGCAGCTTAAGCCCAGACAGCTCCTACGAGCAGTACTTC.